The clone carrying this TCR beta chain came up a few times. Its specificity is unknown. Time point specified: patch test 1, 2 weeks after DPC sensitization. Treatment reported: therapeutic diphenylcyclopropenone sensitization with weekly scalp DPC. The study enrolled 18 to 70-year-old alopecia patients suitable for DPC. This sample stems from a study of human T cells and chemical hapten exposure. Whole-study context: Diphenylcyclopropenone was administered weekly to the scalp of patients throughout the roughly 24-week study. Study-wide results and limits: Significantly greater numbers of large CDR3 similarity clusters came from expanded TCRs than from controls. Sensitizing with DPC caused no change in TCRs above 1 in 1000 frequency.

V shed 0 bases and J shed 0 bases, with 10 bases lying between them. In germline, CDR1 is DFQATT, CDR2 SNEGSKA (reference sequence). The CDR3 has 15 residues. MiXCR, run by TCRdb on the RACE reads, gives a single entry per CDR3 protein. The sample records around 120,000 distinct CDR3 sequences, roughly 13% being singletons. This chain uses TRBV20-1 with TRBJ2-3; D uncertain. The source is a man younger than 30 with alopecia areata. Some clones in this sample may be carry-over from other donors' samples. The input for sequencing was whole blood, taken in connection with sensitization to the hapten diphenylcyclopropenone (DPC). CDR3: CSARDGGVSTDTQYF. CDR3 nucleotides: TGCAGTGCTAGAGATGGTGGGGTTAGCACAGATACGCAGTATTTT.